The sequence of this T cell receptor beta chain was determined in a study of blood T cell repertoires in COVID-19. About the study: Sites in the United States, Italy and Spain provided acute and convalescent COVID-19 samples. Sources were T cells, B-cell-depleted T cells, or PBMCs; the material itself was cDNA or gDNA.

Methods used by the authors: The authors estimated nucleated cell counts from reference gene primer amplification. Profiling relied on immunoSEQ multiplex PCR, and the TCRdb table lists in-frame clones only, not all of them. V and J calls and clone size are given by that table; D and trimming were obtained from the DNA. The repertoire holds over 200,000 clones, with 80% to 90% as singletons. The CDR3 sequence is 16 residues long. Per germline, CDR1 SGHRS and CDR2 YFSETQ. The ends were cut back, 0 bases at V and 5 bases at J, with 17 bases in the middle. Sequencing was done on a sample of peripheral blood. The chain recombines TRBV5-1 with TRBJ1-1, with D perhaps TRBD1 (6 bases). This TCR was recovered from a woman aged 45 to 65 with acute or convalescent COVID-19. This CDR3 reads CASSLESGAGWTEAFF. The CDR3 DNA sequence: TGCGCCAGCAGCTTGGAGTCAGGGGCGGGTTGGACTGAAGCTTTCTTT.